This record concerns one TCR beta chain sequence. Its specific antigen is unknown. The record originates from a study of T cells expressing NK-cell markers (TCRdb year 2020). The study in broad terms: Three sorted T-cell subsets (CD3+CD56+NKG2C+, CD3+CD56+NKG2C- and CD3+CD56-NKG2C+) from about 8 donors had their TCR beta-chain repertoires profiled. Among the eight sequenced donors, only one was HCMV-seronegative, while the other seven were HCMV-seropositive. Sequencing of the libraries produced 2 x 150 bp reads on Illumina HiSeq 2000/2500, MiSeq or NextSeq. Randomly selected healthy volunteers, three men and five women, were used as the eight sequenced donors. The study at large found these results: Those dominant clonotypes were again the most abundant among CD3+CD56-NKG2C+ cells in a handful of donors, at roughly 28.3-60.1%. In six donors, the dominant CD3+CD56+NKG2C+ clonotypes were among the top 10 CD8+ clonotypes and accounted for about 1.0-7.5% of CD8+ T cells. Whether the expanded NKG2C-expressing T cell clones were specific for HCMV antigens remained unclear.

HCMV serostatus was determined by detecting HCMV-specific IgG in serum with a commercial ELISA kit. Peripheral blood mononuclear cells were isolated from blood by Ficoll density gradient centrifugation. Inclusive of the bounding cysteine and phenylalanine, the CDR3 is 15 residues long. No DNA accompanies this entry. For CDR1 and CDR2, the germline V gene lists SNHLY and FYNNEI. Sequencing was performed on an Illumina HiSeq 2000. The TCR beta cDNA libraries were made using 5'RACE template switching, a step that added both a universal primer site and unique molecular identifiers. cDNA synthesis was primed from the TCR beta constant segment, followed by two successive PCR amplification steps. Per the authors' processing: MIGEC handled demultiplexing of the reads and grouping by UMI, while MiTCR was used to assemble and quantify clonotypes. To exclude erroneous sequences, only TCR cDNA sequences supported by at least two reads were retained. The tcR package was used for downstream repertoire analysis, and clonotypes were matched across fractions by CDR3 nucleotide sequence plus V segment. Antigen specificity was annotated against VDJdb with VDJmatch, allowing one amino acid substitution in CDR3. Reads reprocessed by TCRdb are summarized as one entry per CDR3 protein sequence, and DNA is absent. These V and J calls originate from TCRdb's pipeline instead of the authors' own analysis. The sample's table covers 400,000 or so distinct CDR3 sequences. Together, the top ten hold around a tenth of the sample.

The sequence links TRBV2 to TRBJ2-4. Sequenced material: blood T cells: a sorted CD56 or NKG2C T cell subset, CD4+ or CD8+ T cells, or bulk PBMC T cells (not recorded which). The origin of this receptor is a woman between 50 and 59 years old in good health. Donor details come from another sample of the same person, matched by shared clones. The CDR3: CASTLSGANKNIQYF.